This T cell receptor beta chain was observed in a study of cytomegalovirus exposure and HLA in healthy donors. Study-wide results and caveats: Previous analysis showed most TCR beta V segments were productive about 90% or about 30% of the time. Researchers counted roughly 160 TCR beta chains as cytomegalovirus-associated.

Deletions cut 2 bases from V and 14 bases from J, with 10 bases between. This CDR3 spans 11 amino acids. Germline V gene data show CDR1 as MNHNS and CDR2 as SASEGT. As to this clone: The antigen is not known.

PCR used 60 Vbeta primers and 13 Jbeta primers. Under the authors' procedure: Unique TCR beta chains numbered about 79 million in a later analysis, with roughly 10 million shared. Repertoires were generated with immunoSEQ multiplex PCR, while TCRdb's copy carries only in-frame clones and drops some. V, J and clone size reflect that table, while D and trimming were determined from the DNA. The profile covers approximately 110,000 clones, with 80% appearing a single time and 0.24% taken by the ten largest. Despite likely unrecorded immune exposures, the donors were nominally healthy at the time of sampling.

This sequence joins TRBV6-1 and TRBJ2-1; unclear D gene. Sequencing was carried out using PBMCs. The sequence derives from a man between 50 and 59 years old in good health and CMV-seronegative. CDR3 nucleotides: TGTGCCAGCAGTGAACCTATTATCGAGTTCTTC. Its protein is CASSEPIIEFF.